This T cell receptor beta chain was identified in a study of CD8+CD57+ T cells in acquired aplastic anemia. Study overall: Sorted CD4+ and CD8+ cells yielded DNA averaging about 3.1 ug. Broader study findings: Controls and patients did not differ significantly in CD8+ Simpson's diversity. There were twenty-nine CD8+ CDR3 sequences that occurred in both patients and controls.

This clonotype was seen many times. Its target is not known. TCR beta VDJ and CDR3 profiles were obtained from a genomic DNA template. TCRdb itself ran the reads through MiXCR, one entry per CDR3 protein. The sample includes some 280,000 distinct CDR3 sequences, about 56% of them seen just once. The specimen was sorted CD4+, CD8+, or CD8+CD57+ T cells (not recorded which) from PBMCs. The clonotype originates from a human donor with severe aplastic anemia or a healthy control (not recorded which).

The CDR3 region has the DNA TGCAGCGTGAAGGGCGCTTCAGCCAAAAACATTCAGTACTTC. Translating gives CSVKGASAKNIQYF. This chain connects TRBV29-1 to TRBJ2-4, with D unresolved. The CDR3 has 14 residues. CDR1 and CDR2 from the germline V gene are SQVTM and ANQGSEA. V lost 6 bases and J 0 bases, leaving 12 bases between the germline ends.